This TCR beta chain was found in a study of blood T cell repertoires in COVID-19. Across the study: Sources were T cells, B-cell-depleted T cells, or PBMCs; the material itself was cDNA or gDNA.

Measured with immunoSEQ multiplex PCR; TCRdb has only the in-frame clones, and not every one. The top ten hold just over 1% of the sample, which has some 360,000 clones, about 90% seen once. The age range of participants was about 18 to 100 years, with residence in under 25 US areas. Within 2 weeks before study entry, exposed participants met a COVID-19 case. The CDR3 contains 13 residues. Looked up from germline, CDR1 is SNHLY and CDR2 is FYNNEI. V lost 7 bases and J lost 8, with 14 bases in between. The chain is built from TRBV2 and TRBJ1-4; no clear D gene. This clonotype was obtained from a woman aged 30 to 39 who had been exposed to COVID-19. Sequenced input: PBMCs or T cells enriched from blood (not recorded which). The CDR3: CASTVVLEEKLFF. CDR3 in DNA: TGTGCCAGCACCGTAGTCCTCGAAGAAAAACTGTTTTTT. Supplemented by reference TRBV2 and TRBJ1-4, the full variable domain reads EPEVTQTPSHQVTQMGQEVILRCVPISNHLYFYWYRQILGQKVEFLVSFYNNEISEKSEIFDDQFSVERPDGSNFTLKIRSTKLEDSAMYFCASTVVLEEKLFFGSGTQLSVL.